This T cell receptor (beta chain) was observed in a study of T-cell memory formation after mild COVID-19. Broader study findings: In pre-infection memory, a portion of responding clones appeared, which suggested that cross-reactive memory joined. Specificity for SARS-CoV-2 was not confirmed among the second-wave clones peaking on day 37.

TCRdb recomputed calls from the 5' RACE reads with MiXCR, one row per CDR3 protein. The repertoire has 140,000 or so distinct CDR3 sequences, about 5.7% of them found once; the top ten carry around 2%. Germline V CDR1 and CDR2: KGHDR, SFDVKD. The CDR3 length is 14 residues. Trimming pared 0 bases from V and 4 bases from J, leaving 7 bases between. Comment on this clonotype: Its antigen is not identified.

The clonotype originates from an adult woman who had mild COVID-19 (a few samples of this study predate the infection). Cell type and time point are not known. Specimen: PBMCs or a T cell subset sorted from them (not recorded which). The gene calls are TRBV24-1 and TRBJ2-3; maybe TRBD1 (6 bases). CDR3 protein: CATSDLQGSDTQYF. DNA of the CDR3: TGTGCCACCAGTGATTTGCAGGGGTCAGATACGCAGTATTTT.